These 6 T cell receptor beta chains came from one sample sequenced in a study of blood T cell repertoires in COVID-19. TCRdb's table, derived via immunoSEQ multiplex PCR, lists solely in-frame clones and lacks some. The data show 250,000 to 300,000 clones, approximately 93% seen once. Material: peripheral blood. These receptors all come from a woman in her twenties or thirties with COVID-19, enrolled during active disease.

This clone was found once. The chain links TRBV7-9 to TRBJ2-2; D is possibly TRBD1 (5 bases). The length of the CDR3 is 12 residues. Trimming removed 6 bases from V and 7 bases from J, with 9 bases in between. CDR1 is SEHNR and CDR2 is FQNEAQ in the germline V gene (reference sequence). CDR3 in DNA: TGTGCCAGCAGATCAGGGCTCGGGGAGCTGTTTTTT. Translation: CASRSGLGELFF.

The chain has TRBV5-1 and TRBJ2-3; D call uncertain. Germline CDR1 reads SGHRS; CDR2 reads YFSETQ. V lost 2 bases and J lost 8, with 15 bases in between. The CDR3 spans 14 residues. CDR3 sequence reads: CASSFMLESSTQYF. As DNA, the CDR3 is TGCGCCAGCAGCTTTATGCTGGAGAGCTCTACGCAGTATTTT.

This clone was counted once. For the CDR3, the DNA is TGCGCCAGCAGCCAAGTCACCGCAGGTTTGAACACTGAAGCTTTCTTT. Protein sequence: CASSQVTAGLNTEAFF. The chain is built from TRBV4-1 and TRBJ1-1, with D hard to call. This CDR3 has 16 amino acids. CDR1 and CDR2 (germline): MGHRA, YSYEKL. The germline V and J ends were trimmed by 1 base and 0 bases, with 12 bases remaining between them.

The chain recombines TRBV11-3 with TRBJ1-2, with 8 bases aligning to TRBD1. Trimming cost V 3 bases and J 7 bases; bases outside gene matches: 1. The CDR3 contains 12 residues. The germline V gene has CDR1 SGHNT and CDR2 YENEEA. The CDR3 reads CASSLTGVGYTF. The DNA for the CDR3 is TGTGCCAGCAGCTTGACAGGGGTTGGCTACACCTTC.

This clone has a single count. The V call is TRBV5-1, the J call TRBJ1-1, with 7 bases identical to TRBD1. Germline values: CDR1 SGHRS, CDR2 YFSETQ. V was clipped by 4 bases and J by 6 bases; unmatched bases: 9. CDR3 length: 14 amino acids. The CDR3 spells CASSDRDFSAEAFF. In nucleotides, the CDR3 is TGCGCCAGCAGCGACAGGGATTTTAGCGCTGAAGCTTTCTTT. The whole variable domain, remainder taken from reference TRBV5-1 and TRBJ1-1, is KAGVTQTPRYLIKTRGQQVTLSCSPISGHRSVSWYQQTPGQGLQFLFEYFSETQRNKGNFPGRFSGRQFSNSRSEMNVSTLELGDSALYLCASSDRDFSAEAFFGQGTRLTVV.

This rearrangement joins TRBV7-7 to TRBJ2-5; 11 nucleotides align to TRBD2. Germline V gives CDR1 SSHAT, CDR2 FNYEAQ (reference sequence). J lost 4 bases, V lost 4 bases, and 8 bases had no gene match. The CDR3 extends over 16 amino acids. The CDR3 region is CASSSIAGGPPETQYF. In DNA form, the CDR3 reads TGTGCCAGCAGCTCTATAGCGGGAGGGCCCCCAGAGACCCAGTACTTC.